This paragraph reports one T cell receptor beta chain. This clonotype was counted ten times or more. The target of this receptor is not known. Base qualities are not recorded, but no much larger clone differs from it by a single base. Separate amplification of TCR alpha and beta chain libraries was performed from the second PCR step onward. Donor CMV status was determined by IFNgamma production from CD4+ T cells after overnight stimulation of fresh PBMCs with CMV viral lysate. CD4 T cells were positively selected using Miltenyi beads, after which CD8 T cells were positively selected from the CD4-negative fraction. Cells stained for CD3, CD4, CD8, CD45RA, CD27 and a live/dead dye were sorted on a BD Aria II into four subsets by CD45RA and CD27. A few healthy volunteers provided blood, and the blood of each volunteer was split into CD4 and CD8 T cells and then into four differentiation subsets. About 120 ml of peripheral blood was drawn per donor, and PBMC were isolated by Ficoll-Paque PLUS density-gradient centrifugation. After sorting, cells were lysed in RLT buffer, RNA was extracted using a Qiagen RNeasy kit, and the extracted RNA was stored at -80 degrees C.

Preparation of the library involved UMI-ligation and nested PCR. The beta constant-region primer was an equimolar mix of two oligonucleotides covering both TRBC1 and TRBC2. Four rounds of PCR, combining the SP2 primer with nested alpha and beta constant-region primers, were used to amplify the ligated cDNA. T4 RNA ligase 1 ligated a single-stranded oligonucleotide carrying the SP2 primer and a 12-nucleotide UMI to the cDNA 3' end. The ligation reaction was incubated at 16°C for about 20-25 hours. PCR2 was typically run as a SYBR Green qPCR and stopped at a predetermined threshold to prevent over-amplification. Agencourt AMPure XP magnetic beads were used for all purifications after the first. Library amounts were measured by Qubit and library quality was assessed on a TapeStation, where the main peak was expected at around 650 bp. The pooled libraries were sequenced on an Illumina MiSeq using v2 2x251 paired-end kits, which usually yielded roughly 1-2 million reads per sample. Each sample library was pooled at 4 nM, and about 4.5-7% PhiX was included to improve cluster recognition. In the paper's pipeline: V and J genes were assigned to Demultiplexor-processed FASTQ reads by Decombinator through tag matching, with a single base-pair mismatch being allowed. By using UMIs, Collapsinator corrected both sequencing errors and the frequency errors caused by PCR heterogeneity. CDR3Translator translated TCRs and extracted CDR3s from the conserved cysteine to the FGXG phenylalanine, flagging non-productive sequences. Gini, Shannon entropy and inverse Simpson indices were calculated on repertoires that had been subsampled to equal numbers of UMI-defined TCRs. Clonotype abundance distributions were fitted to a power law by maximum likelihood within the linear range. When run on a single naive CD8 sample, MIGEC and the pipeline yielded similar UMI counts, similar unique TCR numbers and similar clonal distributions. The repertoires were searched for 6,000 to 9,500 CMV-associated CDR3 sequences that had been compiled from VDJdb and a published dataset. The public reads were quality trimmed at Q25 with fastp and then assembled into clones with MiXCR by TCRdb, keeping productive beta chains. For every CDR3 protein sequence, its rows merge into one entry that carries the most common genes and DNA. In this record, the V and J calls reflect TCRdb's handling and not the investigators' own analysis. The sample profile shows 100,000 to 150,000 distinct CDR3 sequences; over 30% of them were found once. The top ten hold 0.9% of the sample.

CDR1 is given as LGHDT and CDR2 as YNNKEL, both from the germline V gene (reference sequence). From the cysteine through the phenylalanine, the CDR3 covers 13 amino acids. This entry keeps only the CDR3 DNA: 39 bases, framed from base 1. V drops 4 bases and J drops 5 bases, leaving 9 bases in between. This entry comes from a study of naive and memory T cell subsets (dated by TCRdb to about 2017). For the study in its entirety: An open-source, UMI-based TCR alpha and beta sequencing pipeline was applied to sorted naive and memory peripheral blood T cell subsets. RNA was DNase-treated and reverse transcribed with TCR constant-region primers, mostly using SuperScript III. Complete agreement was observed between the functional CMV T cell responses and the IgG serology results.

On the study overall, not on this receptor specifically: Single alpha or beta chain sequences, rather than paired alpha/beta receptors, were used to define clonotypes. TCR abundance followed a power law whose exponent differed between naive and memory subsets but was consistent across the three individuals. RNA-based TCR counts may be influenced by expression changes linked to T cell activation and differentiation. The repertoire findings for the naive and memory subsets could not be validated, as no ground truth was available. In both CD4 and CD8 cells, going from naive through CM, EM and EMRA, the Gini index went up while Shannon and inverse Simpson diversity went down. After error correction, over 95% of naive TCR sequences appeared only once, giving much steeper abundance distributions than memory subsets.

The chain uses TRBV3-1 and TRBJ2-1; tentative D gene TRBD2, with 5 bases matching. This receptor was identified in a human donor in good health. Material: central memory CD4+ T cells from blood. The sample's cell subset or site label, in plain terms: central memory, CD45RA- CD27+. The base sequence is TGTGCCAGCAGCCGCTCGGGGAACAATGAGCAGTTCTTC. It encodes CASSRSGNNEQFF.